What follows are 25 T cell receptor beta chains derived from one specimen sequenced in a study of OX40 agonist ivuxolimab in advanced cancers. Data came from immunoSEQ multiplex PCR; TCRdb stores just in-frame clones and leaves some out. The data hold fewer than 85,000 clones, with 80% to 90% observed a single time. Here the sequenced sample was CD4+ or CD8+ T cells sorted from blood, taken in a trial of the OX40 agonist ivuxolimab. The receptor source for this set is an adult with an advanced solid tumor such as melanoma, head and neck, liver or kidney cancer.

The chain uses TRBV5-1 and TRBJ1-2, with D perhaps matching TRBD1 (6 bases). CDR1 and CDR2 from the germline V gene are SGHRS and YFSETQ. The CDR3 has 15 amino acids. The ends were cut back, 5 bases at V and 3 bases at J, with 17 bases in the middle. The CDR3 spells CASSPDRTPDYGYTF. CDR3 sequence (DNA): TGCGCCAGCAGTCCTGACAGGACCCCGGACTATGGCTACACCTTC.

The table lists this clone with a few counts. The DNA for the CDR3 is TGTGCCAGCAGTTACGGGGGGGGGCTGAGGACAGATACGCAGTATTTT. Amino acids: CASSYGGGLRTDTQYF. The chain couples TRBV6-6 to TRBJ2-3; a possible D gene is TRBD2 (7 bases). The CDR3 is 16 residues long. Germline CDR1 reads MNHNY; CDR2 reads SVGAGI (reference sequence). V lost 2 bases to trimming and J lost 3 bases, with 15 bases between them.

The chain links TRBV2 to TRBJ2-2; TRBD2 aligns across 7 bases. This CDR3 is 16 amino acids long. Germline-derived CDR1 and CDR2 are SNHLY and FYNNEI. V lost 5 bases and J lost 2; bases outside the gene matches: 8. This CDR3 is CASSLHGTTNTGELFF. The CDR3 bases are TGTGCCAGCAGTCTCCACGGGACTACAAACACCGGGGAGCTGTTTTTT.

The chain couples TRBV15 to TRBJ1-5, with D maybe TRBD1 (5 bases). CDR1 is LNHNV and CDR2 is YYDKDF in the germline V gene (reference sequence). Trimming took off 2 bases at V and 4 bases at J, with 9 bases between the two ends. The CDR3 totals 14 residues. This chain's CDR3 is CATSRTTGNQPQHF. DNA of the CDR3: TGTGCCACCAGCAGAACCACAGGAAATCAGCCCCAGCATTTT.

This chain uses TRBV5-5 with TRBJ2-1, with 11 positions matching TRBD2. With 4 bases clipped from V and 0 bases from J, the junction kept 6 bases outside the gene matches. Germline values: CDR1 SGHKS, CDR2 YYEKEE (reference sequence). The CDR3 runs to 17 residues. CDR3 sequence reads: CASSKGTSGSSYNEQFF. The CDR3, as DNA: TGTGCCAGCAGCAAAGGGACTAGCGGAAGCTCCTACAATGAGCAGTTCTTC.

The chain joins TRBV12-5 to TRBJ2-2; 11 positions agree with TRBD2. The junction had 6 bases not matched to a gene; V was cut back by 4 bases and J by 2 bases. CDR1 is LGHNT, CDR2 FRNRAP, per germline. The CDR3 is 17 amino acids. CDR3 sequence: CASGYLAGGGNTGELFF. CDR3 bases: TGTGCTAGTGGTTACCTAGCGGGGGGTGGTAACACCGGGGAGCTGTTTTTT.

The chain recombines TRBV5-1 with TRBJ1-3; D is perhaps TRBD1 (5 bases). Trimming pared 5 bases from V and 5 bases from J, leaving 11 bases between. This CDR3 spans 13 amino acids. Germline CDR1 and CDR2: SGHRS and YFSETQ. CDR3: CASSPSGRNTIYF. DNA for the CDR3: TGCGCCAGCAGTCCCTCAGGGAGAAACACCATATATTTT.

The rearrangement uses TRBV2 and TRBJ1-1; 8 bases fit TRBD1. The CDR3 has 16 amino acids. With 8 bases clipped from V and 1 base from J, the junction kept 12 bases outside the gene matches. CDR1 and CDR2 from the germline V gene are SNHLY and FYNNEI. The CDR3 DNA is TGTGCCAGCCTGGGGCAGGGACAGGAGCAGAACACTGAAGCTTTCTTT. Residues: CASLGQGQEQNTEAFF. The variable domain in full, with the rest retrieved from reference TRBV2 and TRBJ1-1, is EPEVTQTPSHQVTQMGQEVILRCVPISNHLYFYWYRQILGQKVEFLVSFYNNEISEKSEIFDDQFSVERPDGSNFTLKIRSTKLEDSAMYFCASLGQGQEQNTEAFFGQGTRLTVV.

The V call is TRBV6-1, the J call TRBJ1-1; D gene ambiguous. Germline CDR1 and CDR2: MNHNS and SASEGT. The CDR3 sequence is 13 residues long. V was clipped by 4 bases and J by 5 bases, with 11 bases between them. CDR3 loop: CASSVAGTTEAFF. Here the CDR3 DNA reads TGTGCCAGCAGTGTGGCGGGTACGACTGAAGCTTTCTTT.

The chain has TRBV5-6 and TRBJ2-1; D gene uncertain. Germline V gene sequence: CDR1 SGHDT, CDR2 YYEEEE. This CDR3 spans 16 amino acids. Between the trimmed V and J ends, which lost 1 base and 6 bases, there was a span of 17 bases. The CDR3 coding sequence is TGTGCCAGCAGCTTGTTTGAAGTAAGCTCACTCAATGAGCAGTTCTTC. Encoded protein: CASSLFEVSSLNEQFF. The full variable domain, in which reference TRBV5-6 and TRBJ2-1 provide the parts outside the CDR3, is DAGVTQSPTHLIKTRGQQVTLRCSPKSGHDTVSWYQQALGQGPQFIFQYYEEEERQRGNFPDRFSGHQFPNYSSELNVNALLLGDSALYLCASSLFEVSSLNEQFFGPGTRLTVL.

V usage is TRBV11-2 and J usage is TRBJ1-2, with 7 bases matching TRBD1. Germline V gene data show CDR1 as SGHAT and CDR2 as FQNNGV. The CDR3 runs 13 residues. With V trimmed by 4 bases and J by 4 bases, 3 bases remained unmatched. Here the CDR3 DNA reads TGTGCCAGCAGCTACACAGGGGCCTATGGCTACACCTTC. As protein: CASSYTGAYGYTF.

V and J are TRBV11-2 and TRBJ1-2; TRBD1 matches at 8 bases. The V segment lost 1 base and the J segment 4 bases; nucleotides outside the gene matches: 5. Germline V gene data show CDR1 as SGHAT and CDR2 as FQNNGV. This CDR3 is built from 15 residues. This chain's CDR3 is CASSLGGQEIYGYTF. CDR3 coding DNA: TGTGCCAGCAGCTTAGGGGGACAGGAAATCTATGGCTACACCTTC. The entire variable domain, with the rest obtained from reference TRBV11-2 and TRBJ1-2, is as follows: EAGVAQSPRYKIIEKRQSVAFWCNPISGHATLYWYQQILGQGPKLLIQFQNNGVVDDSQLPKDRFSAERLKGVDSTLKIQPAKLEDSAVYLCASSLGGQEIYGYTFGSGTRLTVV.

The V gene is TRBV5-1, the J gene TRBJ1-2, with D unclear. Trimming took off 4 bases at V and 4 bases at J, with 11 bases between the two ends. The CDR3 runs 13 residues. CDR1 is SGHRS and CDR2 is YFSETQ in the germline V gene. CDR3 DNA: TGCGCCAGCAGCCTTGAACAAAGCTATGGCTACACCTTC. It translates to CASSLEQSYGYTF.

This clone was seen once. The V call is TRBV2, the J call TRBJ2-5; TRBD2 matches at 10 bases. Germline-derived CDR1 and CDR2 are SNHLY and FYNNEI. The CDR3 is made up of 15 amino acids. With 7 bases clipped from V and 3 bases from J, the junction kept 8 bases outside the gene matches. The CDR3 DNA is TGTGCCAGCATCAAAGAGAGCGGGGGGGAAGAGACCCAGTACTTC. This gives the protein CASIKESGGEETQYF.

The gene calls are TRBV1 and TRBJ2-1; TRBD2 was called by the table and not checked on the DNA. TRBV1 is described as a pseudogene. The CDR3 is 19 amino acids. CDR3 bases: TGCACCAGCAGCCAACCACCCCCCTCGCGGCAGAGCTCCTACAATGAGCAGTTCTTC. Its protein product is CTSSQPPPSRQSSYNEQFF.

The rearrangement links TRBV9 to TRBJ2-5, with D tentatively TRBD2 (5 bases). This CDR3 has 18 amino acids. Germline loops: CDR1 SGDLS, CDR2 YYNGEE. Trimming removed 4 bases from V and 2 bases from J, with 24 bases in between. CDR3 loop: CASSFRRPVSEQQETQYF. CDR3 bases: TGTGCCAGCAGCTTTCGTAGGCCGGTTAGCGAACAACAAGAGACCCAGTACTTC.

The rearrangement joins TRBV7-3 to TRBJ2-2; D may be TRBD2 (5 bases). CDR3 size: 16 residues. The V gene lost 3 bases and the J gene lost 0 bases, with 11 bases spanning the gap. The germline V gene has CDR1 SGHTA and CDR2 FQGTGA. The DNA for the CDR3 is TGTGCCAGCAGCTTTGTCCGGGGAGCGAACACCGGGGAGCTGTTTTTT. Its protein product is CASSFVRGANTGELFF.

With regard to this clone: At the DNA level, this CDR3 is encoded by other sequences in the same sample as well. The chain links TRBV30 to TRBJ1-1; D is unresolved. The V end lost 4 bases, the J end lost 0 bases, and 9 bases lay between the germline ends. This CDR3 has 13 amino acids. Germline V gene lookup returns CDR1 GTSNPN and CDR2 SVGIG (reference sequence). The CDR3 DNA reads as TGTGCCTGGACGTCTGGCTTGAACACTGAAGCTTTCTTT. The encoded protein is CAWTSGLNTEAFF.

The V and J genes are TRBV7-9 and TRBJ1-4, with D possibly matching TRBD1 (6 bases). The germline V and J ends were trimmed by 5 bases and 8 bases, with 15 bases remaining between them. The CDR3 contains 14 residues. The V gene's germline CDR1 is SEHNR and CDR2 FQNEAQ (reference sequence). Here the CDR3 reads CASSPRQASEKLFF. In nucleotides, the CDR3 is TGTGCCAGCAGCCCTCGACAGGCGTCGGAAAAACTGTTTTTT.

The chain uses TRBV6-5 and TRBJ2-7; 8 nucleotides align to TRBD1. Germline V gene data show CDR1 as MNHEY and CDR2 as SVGAGI. The CDR3 is 15 amino acids. The J segment lost 0 bases and the V segment lost 4 bases, leaving 5 bases of the junction unmatched. In nucleotides, the CDR3 is TGTGCCAGCAGTTCCCGGACAGGGAGCTCCTACGAGCAGTACTTC. Translation gives CASSSRTGSSYEQYF.

The CDR3 sequence: CASSLVGAGDGQETQYF. The CDR3 DNA follows: TGTGCCAGCAGCTTAGTGGGAGCAGGGGATGGACAAGAGACCCAGTACTTC. The chain joins TRBV7-6 to TRBJ2-5; TRBD1 might be the D (6 bases). V was shortened by 1 base and J by 2 bases, with 17 bases between the two germline ends. CDR3 length equals 17 residues. Germline V gives CDR1 SGHVS, CDR2 FNYEAQ.

This rearrangement joins TRBV19 to TRBJ1-2, with 9 bases that match TRBD1. Germline V lookup: CDR1 LNHDA, CDR2 SQIVND (reference sequence). With V trimmed by 7 bases and J by 8 bases, 11 bases remained unmatched. This CDR3 spans 14 amino acids. CDR3 region: CASTLQGAPRGYTF. CDR3 coding DNA: TGTGCCAGTACCCTACAGGGGGCCCCCCGGGGCTACACCTTC.

This chain connects TRBV7-9 to TRBJ2-7; D is perhaps TRBD2 (7 bases). V was shortened by 7 bases and J by 0 bases, with 13 bases between the two germline ends. The CDR3 runs to 14 residues. In germline, CDR1 is SEHNR, CDR2 FQNEAQ (reference sequence). DNA of the CDR3: TGTGCCAGCAAAAGGGGGGGGCCCTCCTACGAGCAGTACTTC. It is translated as CASKRGGPSYEQYF.

This chain joins TRBV15 and TRBJ2-6, with TRBD1 identical over 7 bases. With V trimmed by 3 bases and J by 2 bases, 4 bases remained unmatched. Germline CDR1 reads LNHNV; CDR2 reads YYDKDF (reference sequence). The CDR3 loop spans 16 amino acids. The CDR3 nucleotides read TGTGCCACCAGCAGTGAAGGACAGGCTGGGGCCAACGTCCTGACTTTC. It specifies CATSSEGQAGANVLTF.

The CDR3 nucleotides are TGTGCCAGCAGCTCCCCGCGGGATTACTATGGCTACACCTTC. It yields the protein CASSSPRDYYGYTF. J is TRBJ1-2 and V is TRBV7-2, with D hard to call. The CDR3 has 14 residues. V was shortened by 4 bases and J by 3 bases, with 12 bases between the two germline ends. Germline-derived CDR1 and CDR2 are SGHTA and FQGNSA.